These 27 T cell receptor beta chains were sequenced from one sample in a study of OX40 agonist ivuxolimab in advanced cancers. The method was the immunoSEQ multiplex PCR assay. This immuneACCESS table, as held by TCRdb, lists in-frame sequences with V and J called but not all clones. Of the missing ones, under half trace to an unresolved V gene in checked studies; the others have no known cause. In all, the sample holds about 71,000 clones, and roughly 81% of those were seen once. Of the sample, more than 4% is held by the ten largest clones. Sequences were derived from CD4+ or CD8+ T cells sorted from blood, sampled in a trial of the OX40 agonist ivuxolimab. The origin of the receptors is an adult with an advanced solid tumor such as melanoma, head and neck, liver or kidney cancer.

The chain uses TRBV29-1 and TRBJ2-3; a possible D gene is TRBD1 (6 bases). The CDR3 loop spans 14 amino acids. The V end was cut by 5 bases, the J end by 1 base, with 13 bases between. Per the germline V gene, CDR1 is SQVTM and CDR2 is ANQGSEA. CDR3 residues: CSVRGTPRTDTQYF. The CDR3 DNA reads as TGCAGCGTTCGTGGGACACCCCGCACAGATACGCAGTATTTT.

CDR3 region: CASSDRAGLGETQYF. The CDR3 nucleotides read TGTGCCAGCAGCGATCGAGCGGGGTTGGGGGAGACCCAGTACTTC. The gene calls are TRBV9 and TRBJ2-5; 7 positions agree with TRBD2. V lost 3 bases and J lost 5; bases outside the gene matches: 10. The CDR3 is 15 amino acids. Germline-derived CDR1 and CDR2 are SGDLS and YYNGEE.

V is TRBV13 and J is TRBJ1-5; D is uncertain. Germline CDR1 is PRHDT and CDR2 is FYEKMQ (reference sequence). V was cut by 0 bases and J by 1 base, with 4 bases left in between. CDR3 size: 14 residues. The CDR3 DNA follows: TGTGCCAGCAGCTTAGGGGCCAGCAATCAGCCCCAGCATTTT. This gives the protein CASSLGASNQPQHF.

The V and J genes are TRBV13 and TRBJ2-7; D might be TRBD1 (6 bases). Trimming left V 1 base short and J 4 bases short, with 8 bases between. The CDR3 sequence is 13 residues long. Per the germline V gene, CDR1 is PRHDT and CDR2 is FYEKMQ (reference sequence). The chain's CDR3 is CASSLAGTYEQYF. DNA of the CDR3: TGTGCCAGCAGCTTAGCTGGGACATACGAGCAGTACTTC.

The chain couples TRBV5-4 to TRBJ2-2, with TRBD1 matching over 7 bases. The CDR3 totals 17 residues. CDR1 and CDR2 from the germline V gene are SGHNT and YYREEE (reference sequence). The V and J ends lost 4 bases and 5 bases, in that order; junction bases with no gene match: 14. The CDR3 DNA follows: TGTGCCAGCAGCCCTGGACAGGCCAAAAGGTCAACCGGGGAGCTGTTTTTT. This codes for CASSPGQAKRSTGELFF.

V gene TRBV4-1 combines with J gene TRBJ1-5; D is unresolved. This CDR3 region has 13 residues. Trimming pared 0 bases from V and 7 bases from J, leaving 7 bases between. CDR1 MGHRA and CDR2 YSYEKL come from the germline V gene. This CDR3 is CASSQEGRQPQHF. CDR3 bases: TGCGCCAGCAGCCAAGAGGGGAGGCAGCCCCAGCATTTT.

The chain uses TRBV6-5 and TRBJ1-2, with TRBD1 matching over 7 bases. Germline V CDR1 and CDR2: MNHEY, SVGAGI. Trimming at V came to 2 bases and at J to 6 bases, leaving 6 bases not matched to a gene. This CDR3 has 14 residues. CDR3 in amino acids: CASSYTTGRDGYTF. The CDR3 region has the DNA TGTGCCAGCAGTTACACGACAGGGAGAGATGGCTACACCTTC.

The chain couples TRBV29-1 to TRBJ1-1; the match to TRBD1 covers 8 bases. V trimming: 6 bases; J trimming: 0 bases; junction bases outside the gene matches: 3. CDR1 is SQVTM, CDR2 ANQGSEA, per germline. The CDR3 totals 13 residues. For the CDR3, the DNA is TGCAGCGTAAGACAGGGGATGAACACTGAAGCTTTCTTT. It translates to CSVRQGMNTEAFF.

The J gene is TRBJ2-3, the V gene TRBV7-3; D remains unclear. This CDR3 is 13 amino acids long. V dropped 6 bases and J dropped 2 bases, with 9 bases sitting between them. Per germline, CDR1 SGHTA and CDR2 FQGTGA. The CDR3 protein is CASRYTNTDTQYF. For the CDR3, the DNA is TGTGCCAGCAGGTACACGAACACAGATACGCAGTATTTT.

V usage is TRBV7-2 and J usage is TRBJ1-2; tentatively, D is TRBD1 (6 bases). CDR3 length: 13 residues. CDR1 is SGHTA and CDR2 is FQGNSA in the germline V gene. V was pared by 4 bases and J by 8 bases, with 14 bases between. The CDR3 DNA is TGTGCCAGCAGCTCTGACCGACAGGCAGGCTACACCTTC. This gives the protein CASSSDRQAGYTF.

V gene TRBV6-6 combines with J gene TRBJ2-3; tentatively, D is TRBD1 (6 bases). CDR1 and CDR2 from the germline V gene are MNHNY and SVGAGI (reference sequence). CDR3 length: 14 residues. V was shortened by 6 bases and J by 5 bases, with 15 bases between the two germline ends. CDR3 sequence (DNA): TGTGCCAGCAGGACGAGAGTAGGGGGAGATACGCAGTATTTT. It specifies CASRTRVGGDTQYF.

The chain has TRBV21-1 and TRBJ1-1; the table gives TRBD1 as D, unverified against the DNA. TRBV21-1 is shown as a pseudogene. The CDR3 has 14 amino acids. As DNA, the CDR3 is TGTGCCAGCAGCATAAGACAGGGGCGGACTGAAGCTTTCTTT. Its translation is CASSIRQGRTEAFF.

This clone has more than one count but fewer than ten. V usage is TRBV11-2 and J usage is TRBJ2-7; D is undetermined. Germline CDR1 is SGHAT and CDR2 is FQNNGV. The CDR3 extends over 11 amino acids. V was trimmed by 5 bases and J by 6 bases, leaving 8 bases between them. CDR3 loop: CASSRVFEQYF. As DNA, the CDR3 is TGTGCCAGCAGCCGGGTATTCGAGCAGTACTTC.

The rearrangement links TRBV10-3 to TRBJ2-3; perhaps TRBD2 as D (7 bases). The CDR3 is 16 residues long. Germline V gene sequence: CDR1 ENHRY, CDR2 SYGVKD. The V end lost 3 bases, the J end lost 0 bases, and 13 bases lay between the germline ends. In DNA form, the CDR3 reads TGTGCCATCAGTGACCATACGGGGGGCAGCACAGATACGCAGTATTTT. Translating it yields CAISDHTGGSTDTQYF.

The chain has TRBV28 and TRBJ1-2; 7 bases map to TRBD1. CDR1 is MDHEN and CDR2 is SYDVKM in the germline V gene. Trimming took 5 bases from V and 4 from J; bases not matched to a gene: 7. This CDR3 has 14 residues. DNA of the CDR3: TGTGCCAGCAGTCTGGGACAGCAACTCTATGGCTACACCTTC. Protein: CASSLGQQLYGYTF.

The chain carries TRBV6-5 and TRBJ1-2, with 7 nucleotides matching TRBD1. Germline V gene lookup returns CDR1 MNHEY and CDR2 SVGAGI. V was pared by 6 bases and J by 3 bases, with 10 bases of the junction left unmatched. CDR3 size: 15 residues. The CDR3 region is CASRRGQAYYYGYTF. CDR3 nucleotides: TGTGCCAGCAGACGAGGACAGGCCTATTACTATGGCTACACCTTC.

This clone was detected only once. The sample holds other DNA sequences that translate to the same CDR3. The V and J genes are TRBV30 and TRBJ2-1; D uncertain. The V gene's germline CDR1 is GTSNPN and CDR2 SVGIG (reference sequence). V was clipped by 2 bases and J by 4 bases, with 3 bases between them. This CDR3 is 11 amino acids long. CDR3 nucleotides: TGTGCCTGGAGTCCATACAATGAGCAGTTCTTC. Translating gives CAWSPYNEQFF.

Worth noting for this clone: At one boundary the junction diverges from the germline segment, which might be a read error. The chain uses TRBV7-7 and TRBJ1-4, with no clear D. Germline assignment: CDR1 SSHAT and CDR2 FNYEAQ (reference sequence). The CDR3 has 13 residues. This CDR3 is CASSLGRGEKLFF. CDR3 nucleotides: TGTGCTAGCAGCTTAGGGCGCGGTGAAAAACTGTTTTTT.

The chain employs TRBV7-6 and TRBJ1-4; D gene uncertain. The CDR3 has 13 residues. V was trimmed by 3 bases and J by 7 bases, leaving 9 bases between them. Looked up from germline, CDR1 is SGHVS and CDR2 is FNYEAQ. The CDR3 nucleotides are TGTGCCAGCAGCTTGGCCGCGTTTGAAAAACTGTTTTTT. Encoded protein: CASSLAAFEKLFF.

In this sample, this clone turned up a few times. The V and J genes are TRBV4-3 and TRBJ2-2, with D uncertain. Per the germline V gene, CDR1 is LGHNA and CDR2 is YSLEER. Trimming took off 6 bases at V and 4 bases at J, with 6 bases between the two ends. This CDR3 has 12 amino acids. CDR3 residues: CASRSGTGELFF. The CDR3, as DNA: TGCGCCAGCAGGAGTGGCACCGGGGAGCTGTTTTTT.

As concerns this clone: Other DNA sequences in the same sample also yield this CDR3. The chain carries TRBV6-5 and TRBJ2-5; a possible D gene is TRBD2 (6 bases). CDR1 is MNHEY and CDR2 is SVGAGI in the germline V gene. This CDR3 spans 14 amino acids. Between the trimmed V and J ends, which lost 0 bases and 5 bases, there was a span of 10 bases. The CDR3 nucleotides read TGTGCCAGCAGTTACTCACGGGGGTCGGAGACCCAGTACTTC. Translated, it gives CASSYSRGSETQYF.

V usage is TRBV11-2 and J usage is TRBJ1-4, with TRBD1 identical over 9 bases. The V gene end was trimmed by 4 bases and the J gene end by 7 bases; junction bases not matched to a gene: 4. The CDR3 sequence is 14 residues long. The germline V gene has CDR1 SGHAT and CDR2 FQNNGV. The CDR3 DNA reads TGTGCCAGCAGCTCCCCGGACAGGGGTGAAAAACTGTTTTTT. Translating gives CASSSPDRGEKLFF. The full variable domain, completed using reference TRBV11-2 and TRBJ1-4, is EAGVAQSPRYKIIEKRQSVAFWCNPISGHATLYWYQQILGQGPKLLIQFQNNGVVDDSQLPKDRFSAERLKGVDSTLKIQPAKLEDSAVYLCASSSPDRGEKLFFGSGTQLSVL.

This clone has only one observation. The chain couples TRBV6-6 to TRBJ1-2; 10 positions agree with TRBD1. V trimming: 0 bases; J trimming: 8 bases; junction bases outside the gene matches: 3. The CDR3 consists of 14 residues. Germline V CDR1 and CDR2: MNHNY, SVGAGI (reference sequence). CDR3 loop: CASSYSTGGSGYTF. CDR3 sequence (DNA): TGTGCCAGCAGTTACTCGACAGGGGGCAGCGGCTACACCTTC.

The J gene is TRBJ1-2, the V gene TRBV6-6; D not resolved. CDR1 and CDR2 from the germline V gene are MNHNY and SVGAGI (reference sequence). The CDR3 extends over 13 amino acids. V shed 2 bases and J shed 8 bases, with 12 bases lying between them. This CDR3 reads CASSYGRSEGYTF. In DNA, the CDR3 is TGTGCCAGCAGTTACGGCAGGTCGGAAGGCTACACCTTC.

V is TRBV7-2 and J is TRBJ1-2, with D unresolved. The CDR3 is 13 amino acids. V lost 5 bases to trimming and J lost 4 bases, with 11 bases between them. Germline values: CDR1 SGHTA, CDR2 FQGNSA. CDR3 coding DNA: TGTGCCAGCAGCCCGGACGCCAGCTATGGCTACACCTTC. Translation gives CASSPDASYGYTF.

The V and J genes are TRBV19 and TRBJ1-3, with 10 bases that match TRBD1. This CDR3 has 15 residues. CDR1 and CDR2 (germline): LNHDA, SQIVND (reference sequence). Trimming at V came to 3 bases and at J to 2 bases, leaving 1 base not matched to a gene. CDR3 sequence: CASSIGQGAGNTIYF. The CDR3 DNA reads as TGTGCCAGTAGTATCGGACAGGGGGCTGGAAACACCATATATTTT.

This clone has just a few counts. CDR3 coding DNA: TGTGCCAGCAGTTTAACTGGGGCCAACGTCCTGACTTTC. It codes for CASSLTGANVLTF. This chain links TRBV27 with TRBJ2-6; D not certain. The CDR3 sequence is 13 residues long. CDR1 and CDR2 (germline): MNHEY, SMNVEV (reference sequence). Trimming cost V 2 bases and J 2 bases, with 1 base left between them.